This T cell receptor (beta chain) was identified in a study of response to subunit inactivated influenza vaccine. This clonotype was counted between two and nine times. One entry per CDR3 protein, called by TCRdb with MiXCR from the RT-PCR reads. The sample carries around 530,000 distinct CDR3 sequences, 16% recorded once. The germline CDR1 and CDR2 sequences are DFQATT and SNEGSKA (reference sequence). Trimming cost V 1 base and J 2 bases, with 17 bases left between them. The CDR3 runs 16 residues. V is TRBV20-1 and J is TRBJ1-1; tentatively, D is TRBD1 (6 bases). The TCR originated in a man aged 50 to 75 who received an inactivated influenza vaccine. Sample: CD4+ T cells sorted from PBMCs, taken less than 25 months after vaccination. CDR3 sequence reads: CSARAGARLPNTEAFF. The CDR3 region has the DNA TGCAGTGCTAGAGCAGGGGCGAGATTACCAAACACTGAAGCTTTCTTT.